This TCR beta chain comes out of a study of regulatory T cells in long-lasting Graves disease. Study findings and constraints: Preferential use of TRBV28, TRBJ1-2 and TRBJ2-5 was seen in persistent disease.

Time point noted: newly diagnosed GD, antithyroid drugs for less than 3 months. RNA extracted from PBMCs served as the sequencing template. According to the study, TCR beta libraries were built with iRepertoire HTBI primers and CDR3-region Arm-PCR. TCRdb reanalysed the multiplex PCR reads using MiXCR and keeps one entry per CDR3 protein. The table has about 330,000 distinct CDR3 sequences, 16% seen once; the top ten hold over 20%. In regard to this clonotype: Its antigen remains unidentified. The junction and the germline gene differ at one end; a read error may be behind it.

The CDR3 runs to 12 residues. Germline assignment: CDR1 MGHRA and CDR2 YSYEKL. The same specimen was also included in a second study, on T cells in Graves' hyperthyroidism and ophthalmopathy. From that report: Using the HTBI primer set, a first-round RT-PCR was run on the TCR CDR3.

The sequenced sample was peripheral blood mononuclear cells (PBMCs), obtained at new diagnosis, from a patient treated with antithyroid drugs. The rearrangement links TRBV4-1 to TRBJ2-1; 13 positions agree with TRBD2. The sequence was obtained from a woman between 18 and 29 years old with Graves disease. The CDR3 loop is CASSLTSGRPKF. The CDR3 DNA is TGCGCCAGCAGCCTGACTAGCGGGAGGCCTAAATTC.